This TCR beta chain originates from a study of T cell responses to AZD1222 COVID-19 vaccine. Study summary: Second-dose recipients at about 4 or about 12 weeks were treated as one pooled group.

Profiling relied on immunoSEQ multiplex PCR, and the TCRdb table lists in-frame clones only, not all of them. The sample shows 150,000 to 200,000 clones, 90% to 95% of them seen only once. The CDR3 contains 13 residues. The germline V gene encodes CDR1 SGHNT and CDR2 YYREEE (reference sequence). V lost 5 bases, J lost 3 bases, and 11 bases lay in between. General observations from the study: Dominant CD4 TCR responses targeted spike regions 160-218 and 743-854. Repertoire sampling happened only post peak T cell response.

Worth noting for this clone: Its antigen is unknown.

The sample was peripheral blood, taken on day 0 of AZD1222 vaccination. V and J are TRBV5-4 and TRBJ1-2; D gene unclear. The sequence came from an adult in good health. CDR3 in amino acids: CASRDGLDYGYTF. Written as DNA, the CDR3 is TGTGCCAGCAGGGACGGGTTAGACTATGGCTACACCTTC.